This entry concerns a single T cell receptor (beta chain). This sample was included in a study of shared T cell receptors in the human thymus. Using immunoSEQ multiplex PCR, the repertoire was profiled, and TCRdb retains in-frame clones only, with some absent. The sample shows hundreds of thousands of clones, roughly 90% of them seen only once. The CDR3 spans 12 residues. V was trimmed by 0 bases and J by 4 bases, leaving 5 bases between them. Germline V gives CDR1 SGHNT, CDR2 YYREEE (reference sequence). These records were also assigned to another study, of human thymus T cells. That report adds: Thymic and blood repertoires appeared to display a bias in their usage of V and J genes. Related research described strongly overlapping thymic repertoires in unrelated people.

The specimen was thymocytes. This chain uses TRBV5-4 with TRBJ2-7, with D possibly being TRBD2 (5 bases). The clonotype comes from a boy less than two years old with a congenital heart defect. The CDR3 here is CASSLGGYEQYF. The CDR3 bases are TGTGCCAGCAGCTTGGGAGGGTACGAGCAGTACTTC.